A single sample is the source of the 30 T cell receptor beta chains below, sequenced in a study of cytomegalovirus exposure and HLA in healthy donors. 60 Vbeta and 13 Jbeta primers were used in PCR. Generated by immunoSEQ multiplex PCR, the TCRdb table keeps only in-frame clones and is missing some. In the table there are about 97,000 clones, 65% to 85% of which are singletons. The sample was PBMCs. The source is a middle-aged man in good health and CMV-seronegative.

This rearrangement joins TRBV6-1 to TRBJ2-7; TRBD2 matches 11 bases. V lost 2 bases to trimming and J lost 4 bases; unmatched junction nucleotides: 4. Germline assignment: CDR1 MNHNS and CDR2 SASEGT. The CDR3 has 15 residues. The CDR3 sequence is CASSERLAGRYEQYF. The DNA for the CDR3 is TGTGCCAGCAGTGAAAGACTAGCGGGAAGATACGAGCAGTACTTC.

V is TRBV20-1 and J is TRBJ1-2, with D unresolved. The CDR3 sequence is 10 residues long. V was cut by 3 bases and J by 8 bases, with 7 bases left in between. CDR1 is DFQATT, CDR2 SNEGSKA, per germline (reference sequence). The CDR3, as DNA: TGCAGTGCTAGTCCCGGGGGCTACACCTTC. It codes for CSASPGGYTF.

The table lists this clone with a few counts. The chain is built from TRBV28 and TRBJ1-3; D might be TRBD1 (5 bases). This CDR3 has 14 amino acids. Germline V gene data show CDR1 as MDHEN and CDR2 as SYDVKM. V was cut by 5 bases and J by 4 bases, with 12 bases left in between. Here the CDR3 DNA reads TGTGCCAGCAGTCTCCAGGGTGTGGGAAACACCATATATTTT. Amino acid sequence: CASSLQGVGNTIYF.

This sequence joins TRBV5-1 and TRBJ1-4; D gene ambiguous. Germline CDR1 and CDR2: SGHRS and YFSETQ. Trimming took off 4 bases at V and 8 bases at J, with 21 bases between the two ends. This CDR3 contains 16 residues. CDR3 in amino acids: CASSREPTSKREKLFF. The CDR3 coding sequence is TGCGCCAGCAGCCGTGAGCCTACTTCGAAGCGGGAAAAACTGTTTTTT.

The table lists this clone with a few counts. V usage is TRBV19 and J usage is TRBJ2-2; TRBD2 is a possible D gene (5 bases). The germline CDR1 and CDR2 sequences are LNHDA and SQIVND (reference sequence). V lost 8 bases and J 1 base, leaving 8 bases between the germline ends. The CDR3 consists of 13 residues. CDR3 nucleotides: TGTGCCAGTCCCCGGGGGAACACCGGGGAGCTGTTTTTT. This codes for CASPRGNTGELFF.

The chain links TRBV4-2 to TRBJ2-2, with D perhaps TRBD2 (5 bases). V lost 8 bases to trimming and J lost 0 bases, with 13 bases between them. The CDR3 is 15 amino acids. The germline V gene has CDR1 LGHNA and CDR2 YNFKEQ. The CDR3 reads CASCDERTNTGELFF. CDR3 nucleotides: TGTGCCAGCTGCGACGAGCGGACGAACACCGGGGAGCTGTTTTTT.

The rearrangement uses TRBV7-2 and TRBJ2-7; 10 bases are shared with TRBD2. This CDR3 is built from 16 residues. The V segment lost 4 bases and the J segment 7 bases; nucleotides outside the gene matches: 13. CDR1 is SGHTA and CDR2 is FQGNSA in the germline V gene. This CDR3 reads CASSSPSGGGPPEQYF. The CDR3 coding sequence is TGTGCCAGCAGCTCGCCCAGCGGGGGGGGTCCCCCGGAGCAGTACTTC.

This sequence joins TRBV7-9 and TRBJ2-2; D unresolved. The CDR3 spans 15 residues. The V and J ends lost 1 base and 3 bases respectively, with 9 bases between them. Germline CDR1 is SEHNR and CDR2 is FQNEAQ (reference sequence). CDR3 in amino acids: CASSLVSTDTGELFF. CDR3 nucleotide sequence: TGTGCCAGCAGCTTAGTGTCCACAGACACCGGGGAGCTGTTTTTT.

The gene calls are TRBV9 and TRBJ2-5; D may be TRBD1 (5 bases). The J call may be incorrect, as the DNA end agrees better with TRBJ2-7. CDR1 SGDLS and CDR2 YYNGEE come from the germline V gene. This CDR3 is 15 amino acids long. In DNA, the CDR3 is TGTGCCAGCAGCCCCCGTGTAGGGGCAGGCGACGAGCAGTACTTC. Its translation is CASSPRVGAGDEQYF.

This clone was recorded once. The V and J genes are TRBV2 and TRBJ2-3; 11 bases align to TRBD2. Germline CDR1 and CDR2: SNHLY and FYNNEI. The CDR3 totals 15 residues. Losses at the gene ends were 3 bases for V and 6 bases for J; bases not matched to a gene: 5. The CDR3 DNA follows: TGTGCCAGCAGTGATTTAGCGGGGGGGCGGGATACGCAGTATTTT. Translation gives CASSDLAGGRDTQYF.

The chain employs TRBV7-2 and TRBJ1-1, with TRBD1 identical over 12 bases. Germline lookup yields CDR1 SGHTA and CDR2 FQGNSA. V was clipped by 8 bases and J by 0 bases; unmatched bases: 4. The CDR3 runs to 15 residues. CDR3 bases: TGTGCCAGCTTGGGGACAGGGGGCCTGAACACTGAAGCTTTCTTT. Its translation is CASLGTGGLNTEAFF.

The CDR3 DNA reads as TGTGCCAGCAGCTTAGCGCCAGGGCGGGGCTACACCTTC. It translates to CASSLAPGRGYTF. V gene TRBV7-2 combines with J gene TRBJ1-2; maybe TRBD1 (5 bases). Trimming shortened V by 0 bases and J by 8 bases, and 10 bases separated the two germline ends. Germline V gene sequence: CDR1 SGHTA, CDR2 FQGNSA. The CDR3 runs 13 residues.

This clone occurred once. This sequence joins TRBV28 and TRBJ2-7; 8 bases match TRBD1. Trimming took 2 bases from V and 1 from J; bases not matched to a gene: 7. The CDR3 is made up of 16 amino acids. Germline V CDR1 and CDR2: MDHEN, SYDVKM. This CDR3 is CASSLDPGQVSYEQYF. The CDR3 nucleotides read TGTGCCAGCAGTTTAGACCCGGGACAGGTGTCCTACGAGCAGTACTTC.

A word on this clone: Sequence at one end of the junction differs from germline and may be a read error. V is TRBV7-9 and J is TRBJ1-1; TRBD1 matches at 10 bases. Germline CDR1 reads SEHNR; CDR2 reads FQNEAQ (reference sequence). This CDR3 has 15 amino acids. The CDR3, as DNA: TGTTCCAGCAGCTTCCCCGGGACAGGGGACACTGAAGCTTTCTTT. Translating it yields CSSSFPGTGDTEAFF.

Concerning this clone: Sequence at one end of the junction differs from germline and may be a read error. The CDR3 DNA reads as TGTTCCAGCAGCTTAGCTCAGTCACCCCTCCACTTT. As protein: CSSSLAQSPLHF. The chain carries TRBV7-9 and TRBJ1-6; D unresolved. The CDR3 length is 12 residues. CDR1 is SEHNR and CDR2 is FQNEAQ in the germline V gene (reference sequence).

The chain links TRBV28 to TRBJ1-5; 7 bases align to TRBD1. The CDR3 spans 14 residues. CDR1 and CDR2 from the germline V gene are MDHEN and SYDVKM. The V and J ends lost 1 base and 6 bases, in that order; junction bases with no gene match: 3. The CDR3 is CASSLSDRFQPQHF. CDR3 nucleotides: TGTGCCAGCAGTTTATCGGACAGGTTTCAGCCCCAGCATTTT.

In its sample, this clone was seen once. The V and J genes are TRBV6-5 and TRBJ2-4, with D perhaps TRBD1 (6 bases). The CDR3 runs to 14 residues. The germline gives CDR1 MNHEY, CDR2 SVGAGI. V was cut by 7 bases and J by 0 bases, with 10 bases left in between. CDR3 nucleotide sequence: TGTGCCAGCAAGTTGACAGGAGCCAAAAACATTCAGTACTTC. Protein sequence: CASKLTGAKNIQYF.

The chain links TRBV2 to TRBJ1-1; 8 bases agree with TRBD1. Germline CDR1 reads SNHLY; CDR2 reads FYNNEI. V lost 4 bases to trimming and J lost 4 bases; unmatched junction nucleotides: 5. The CDR3 loop spans 14 amino acids. CDR3 nucleotides: TGTGCCAGCAGTGTTTTACAGGGGGGCACTGAAGCTTTCTTT. Encoded protein: CASSVLQGGTEAFF.

This clone was found once. Because the CDR3's place on the DNA is in doubt, the DNA is left out and the CDR3 is given as listed by TCRdb. The chain joins TRBV15 to TRBJ2-1; no DNA check was done on the table's D call, TRBD2. The germline gives CDR1 LNHNV, CDR2 YYDKDF (reference sequence). The CDR3 extends over 18 residues, inclusive of both ends. This CDR3 is CATSRDFGGGATYNERFF.

The genes are TRBV13 and TRBJ2-3, with TRBD2 identical over 12 bases. The CDR3 loop spans 16 amino acids. Losses at the gene ends were 3 bases for V and 3 bases for J; bases not matched to a gene: 4. Germline values: CDR1 PRHDT, CDR2 FYEKMQ (reference sequence). The CDR3 reads CASSFYGTSGTDTQYF. The CDR3, as DNA: TGTGCCAGCAGCTTCTACGGGACTAGCGGGACAGATACGCAGTATTTT.

The chain couples TRBV4-1 to TRBJ1-5, with 7 nucleotides matching TRBD1. V dropped 3 bases and J dropped 5; count of bases not matched to a gene: 7. The CDR3 sequence is 15 residues long. Germline CDR1 and CDR2: MGHRA and YSYEKL. CDR3 in DNA: TGCGCCAGCAGCCAGGCTGACAGGGCCGATCAGCCCCAGCATTTT. This sequence encodes CASSQADRADQPQHF.

J is TRBJ1-5 and V is TRBV2; TRBD1 matches 8 bases. V gave up 5 bases and J gave up 4 bases; unmatched junction bases: 4. The CDR3 is made up of 14 amino acids. Germline values: CDR1 SNHLY, CDR2 FYNNEI. In DNA, the CDR3 is TGTGCCAGCAGTCAACAGGGGGGGAATCAGCCCCAGCATTTT. It is translated as CASSQQGGNQPQHF.

This chain connects TRBV7-3 to TRBJ2-5; 7 bases agree with TRBD1. The DNA end is more similar to TRBJ2-7, so the J call may be wrong. The CDR3 totals 13 residues. CDR1 is SGHTA, CDR2 FQGTGA, per germline. In nucleotides, the CDR3 is TGTGCCAGCAGCCAGTCACAGGGGACCGAGCAGTACTTC. Translated, it gives CASSQSQGTEQYF.

The rearrangement uses TRBV6-5 and TRBJ2-3; D gene unclear. Germline V gene data show CDR1 as MNHEY and CDR2 as SVGAGI. The CDR3 has 13 amino acids. Trimming stripped 2 bases from V and 6 bases from J, with 9 bases between. CDR3 amino acids: CASSYQSEDTQYF. In DNA form, the CDR3 reads TGTGCCAGCAGTTACCAGAGCGAGGATACGCAGTATTTT.

This clone was detected only a few times. V and J are TRBV9 and TRBJ2-1; D may be TRBD2 (6 bases). Looked up from germline, CDR1 is SGDLS and CDR2 is YYNGEE. Trimming took 4 bases from V and 0 from J, leaving 11 bases between them. CDR3 length equals 15 residues. The DNA of the CDR3 is TGTGCCAGCAGCCCAGCGGGTCTCTCCTACAATGAGCAGTTCTTC. Protein product: CASSPAGLSYNEQFF.

This rearrangement joins TRBV5-1 to TRBJ2-5; D not resolved. The germline V gene has CDR1 SGHRS and CDR2 YFSETQ. This CDR3 has 13 amino acids. V lost 0 bases and J 3 bases, leaving 6 bases between the germline ends. As DNA, the CDR3 is TGCGCCAGCAGCTTGGGGCATGAAGAGACCCAGTACTTC. This translates into CASSLGHEETQYF.

The chain is built from TRBV27 and TRBJ1-4; D may be TRBD1 (6 bases). The germline CDR1 and CDR2 sequences are MNHEY and SMNVEV (reference sequence). The CDR3 is 13 residues long. With 5 bases removed from V and 8 bases from J, the gap between germline ends came to 12 bases. Here the CDR3 reads CASSPGRGEKLFF. The CDR3 DNA is TGTGCCAGCAGTCCAGGAAGGGGGGAAAAACTGTTTTTT.

The chain couples TRBV4-3 to TRBJ2-3; D possibly corresponds to TRBD2 (6 bases). The germline V gene has CDR1 LGHNA and CDR2 YSLEER. The V gene lost 0 bases and the J gene lost 1 base, with 11 bases spanning the gap. The CDR3 consists of 16 residues. The CDR3, as DNA: TGCGCCAGCAGCCAAGATCTCGGAGGGGGCACAGATACGCAGTATTTT. Amino acids: CASSQDLGGGTDTQYF.

The gene calls are TRBV5-1 and TRBJ1-2; 10 nucleotides line up with TRBD1. Germline-derived CDR1 and CDR2 are SGHRS and YFSETQ. Trimming cost V 2 bases and J 5 bases; bases outside gene matches: 9. The CDR3 covers 16 residues. The CDR3 bases are TGCGCCAGCAGCTTAACCGGGACAGGGGCGGGGTATGGCTACACCTTC. This gives the protein CASSLTGTGAGYGYTF.

This clone has a single count. The chain couples TRBV6-6 to TRBJ1-5; 8 bases align to TRBD1. Trimming cost V 10 bases and J 4 bases; bases outside gene matches: 6. The germline gives CDR1 MNHNY, CDR2 SVGAGI (reference sequence). The CDR3 totals 13 residues. The CDR3 reads CATSRQGNQPQHF. Here the CDR3 DNA reads TGTGCCACCTCTCGACAGGGGAATCAGCCCCAGCATTTT.